This is a list of T cell receptor beta chains from one sample in a study of T cells in Graves' hyperthyroidism and ophthalmopathy. In TCRdb, the multiplex PCR reads were re-called with MiXCR into one record per CDR3 protein. The repertoire holds 550,000 to 700,000 distinct CDR3 sequences, with roughly 14% as singletons. The sequencing sample was made of blood. These receptors all stem from a woman aged 40 to 49 with Graves' ophthalmopathy. CDR3s include the opening cysteine and the closing phenylalanine or tryptophan. D genes are given only for firm matches. Size is omitted from some rows. Given values are once, few, many or a class for expanded clones.

abundance,d_gene,j_gene,v_gene,CDR3nt,CDR3aa
many,-,TRBJ1-2,TRBV12-5,TGTGCTAGTGCTGGGGCAAACTATGGCTACACCTTC,CASAGANYGYTF
many,-,TRBJ2-5,TRBV12-3/TRBV12-4,TGTGCCAGCTCCAGCGTGCAAGAGACCCAGTACTTC,CASSSVQETQYF
many,-,TRBJ2-2,TRBV28,TGTGCCAGCAGTCTCCCGCACAGGGTTTCACCCACCGGGGAGCTGTTTTTT,CASSLPHRVSPTGELFF
many,TRBD2,TRBJ2-2,TRBV27,TGTGCCAGCAGTCTAATTGGACTAGCGGGACGCGGGGAGCTGTTTTTT,CASSLIGLAGRGELFF
few,-,TRBJ2-2,TRBV11-2,TGTGCCAGCAGTCTTAGAAGGGATTCGAACACCGGGGAGCTGTTTTTT,CASSLRRDSNTGELFF
many,TRBD1,TRBJ2-5,TRBV28,TGTGCCAGCAGTCCCCTCGGACAGGGAGCTTCAGGGTCCGAGGGAGTCCTAGGGACCCAGTACTTC,CASSPLGQGASGSEGVLGTQYF
many,-,TRBJ2-7,TRBV6-2/TRBV6-3,TGTGCCAGCAGTTACCGGTGGGCGTATGAGCAGTACTTC,CASSYRWAYEQYF
few,TRBD2,TRBJ2-4,TRBV5-1,TGCGCCAGCAGCTTGGCTCCTAGCGGGGATCTAGCCAAAAACATTCAGTACTTC,CASSLAPSGDLAKNIQYF
many,TRBD1,TRBJ1-3,TRBV19,TGTGCCAGTAGTGCCCCGACAGGGGTCTCTGGAAACACCATATATTTT,CASSAPTGVSGNTIYF
many,TRBD1,TRBJ2-5,TRBV30,TGTGCCTGGAGCCGGGACAGGGTGTACTTC,CAWSRDRVYF
many,-,TRBJ1-5,TRBV28,TGTGCCAGCAGTTTTGGGGGGCAGAGCAATCAGCCCCAGCATTTT,CASSFGGQSNQPQHF
many,-,TRBJ1-2,TRBV12-3/TRBV12-4,TGTGCCAGCACCTCGGGAGAGGAGGGACCCTATGGCTACACCTTC,CASTSGEEGPYGYTF
many,-,TRBJ1-1,TRBV29-1,TGCAGCGTTGAACTACTGGGGAGTGGTGAAGCTTTCTTT,CSVELLGSGEAFF
many,TRBD1,TRBJ2-7,TRBV6-1,TGTGCCAGCAGCCCGACAGGGGGCTTATCCTACGAGCAGTACTTC,CASSPTGGLSYEQYF
many,TRBD2,TRBJ2-5,TRBV29-1,TGCAGCGTTGGGGGGGGGTCTCAAGAGACCCAGTACTTC,CSVGGGSQETQYF
many,-,TRBJ1-1,TRBV20-1,TGCAGTGCTAGTAAGGGCCGGGGCACTGAAGCTTTCTTT,CSASKGRGTEAFF
many,-,TRBJ2-7,TRBV3-1,TGTGCCAGCAGAGGGGCTATCTCCTACGAGCAGTACTTC,CASRGAISYEQYF
few,TRBD2,TRBJ2-5,TRBV20-1,TGCAGTGCTGGGACTAGCGGGAGGTTGGAGACCCAGTACTTC,CSAGTSGRLETQYF
-,-,TRBJ1-1,TRBV5-1,TGCGCCAGCAGCTTATGGGCTTTGAACACTGAAGCTTTCTTT,CASSLWALNTEAFF
many,-,TRBJ2-5,TRBV6-1,TGTGCCAGCACCGACGTCCTCGAGACCCAGTACTTC,CASTDVLETQYF
-,-,TRBJ2-1,TRBV11-1,TGTGCCAGCAGCCGAGGCAGGGGCGACAATGAGCAGTTCTTC,CASSRGRGDNEQFF
many,-,TRBJ1-2,TRBV19,TGTGCCAGCACCTCAACCCGGCCACAAATCTATGGCTACACCTTC,CASTSTRPQIYGYTF
many,-,TRBJ1-5,TRBV19,TGTGCCAGTCCCGGGGGGAGCCAGCCCCAGCATTTT,CASPGGSQPQHF
many,TRBD1,TRBJ1-1,TRBV12-3/TRBV12-4,TGTGCCAGCAGCCTTACAGGGGCAACTGAAGCTTTCTTT,CASSLTGATEAFF
many,-,TRBJ2-7,TRBV20-1,TGCAGTGCTAGGAAACCCCCAAGCTCCTACGAGCAGTACTTC,CSARKPPSSYEQYF
few,-,TRBJ1-6,TRBV4-1,TGCGCCAGCAGCCAAGAACCAAGTCTTGGGGCATATAATTCACCCCTCCACTTT,CASSQEPSLGAYNSPLHF
many,-,TRBJ2-7,TRBV12-3/TRBV12-4,TGTGCCAGCAGTCAGATATTGGGGGGCGAGCAGTACTTC,CASSQILGGEQYF
-,-,TRBJ2-7,TRBV2,TGTGCCAGCACACGTGAGGGAGCGCTCCCCTACGAGCAGCACTTC,CASTREGALPYEQHF
-,-,TRBJ1-5,TRBV12-3/TRBV12-4,TGTGCCAGCAACCAGGGTTATCAGCCCCAGCATTTT,CASNQGYQPQHF
many,-,TRBJ1-2,TRBV29-1,TGCAGCGTTGATTATTTAGGGTCGAATGGCTACACCTTC,CSVDYLGSNGYTF
-,-,TRBJ2-7,TRBV7-3,TGTGCCAGCAGCTTATTCCGCGGGGGCATCGGCGAGCAGTACTTC,CASSLFRGGIGEQYF
-,-,TRBJ1-2,TRBV11-2,TGTGCCAGCAGCTTAGGCCGAGCGGGAGGCTACACCTTC,CASSLGRAGGYTF
many,-,TRBJ1-5,TRBV19,TGTGCCAGTAGTAACACAGCCGCAAAGCCCCAGCATTTT,CASSNTAAKPQHF
many,-,TRBJ2-5,TRBV28,TGTGCCAGCAGTTCAGTAAGCGCATCTTACCAAGAGACCCAGTACTTC,CASSSVSASYQETQYF
many,-,TRBJ1-5,TRBV27,TGTGCCAGCAGCCATCAGATTAATCAGCCCCAGCATTTT,CASSHQINQPQHF
many,-,TRBJ2-2,TRBV7-9,TGTGCCAGCAGCTCGAACTCCGGGGAGCTGTTTTTT,CASSSNSGELFF